Described below is a single TCR beta chain sequence and its context. This clone has only a few counts. This receptor's antigen is unknown. No base quality information exists; no much larger clone differs at one position. The data derive from a study of beta chain features in type 1 diabetes (dated by TCRdb to 2017 to 2018). Regarding the complete study: No differences in mean age, gender distribution, total cell number or subset yield were found between patients and healthy donors. Across all samples, about 110 million sorted cells were examined, and cell number per subset correlated strongly with RNA yield. The study compared the TCRB repertoires of sorted circulating CD4+ T cell subsets in recently diagnosed type 1 diabetes patients with those in matched healthy donors. Naive and central memory subsets were obtained from all 30 or so donors, but regulatory and stem cell-like memory subsets were isolated from only 8 patients and about 8 healthy donors.

All of the isolated RNA was reverse transcribed with the High Capacity cDNA Reverse Transcription Kit, so expressed TCRB transcripts were sequenced. Deep immunoSEQ sequencing was applied to naive, central memory and regulatory T cell samples, giving an average of approximately 3.8 million total reads per sample. After sorted cells were lysed in RLT buffer, RNA was extracted with DNase-treated RNeasy Micro or Mini kits, with the choice depending on cell number. To prevent cross-contamination, each cell subset was processed individually, whereas patient and healthy donor samples were processed jointly. The immunoSEQ multiplex PCR was used to amplify TCRB sequences from cDNA, yielding 87-bp fragments that span the CDR3 region. The amplicons were sequenced using the Illumina HiSeq platform. The paper's processing steps were these. Synthetic template baselines were used to correct PCR bias computationally, reads within Hamming distance 2 were collapsed together, and singletons that could not be merged were discarded. By aligning reads against IMGT, V, D and J genes, CDR3 length, and insertions or deletions at six rearrangement sites were assigned. Within each subset, clonotype counts were normalized to sorted cell number, after which true diversity and Gini coefficients were computed with the tcR R package. Repertoire sharing was quantified using the overlap coefficient calculated on TCRB nucleotide sequences. Out-of-frame TCRB sequences from naive cells were analyzed to stand in for the pre-selection repertoire. The source is immuneACCESS, and TCRdb retained only in-frame sequences with V and J called. Part of the clones is not carried over; for the studies checked, unresolved V genes explain less than half of this, and the remainder is unexplained. V and J calls and clone size are given by that table; D and trimming were obtained from the DNA. The sample has 550,000 to 850,000 clones on record, about an eighth of them singletons. The ten largest clones take up less than 0.025% of the sample.

The CDR3 goes from the cysteine to the phenylalanine over 16 residues. Only the CDR3 portion is preserved as DNA: 48 bases, with reading frame beginning at the first base. V ends up 1 base short and J 7 bases short, with an unmatched junction base count of 5. In the germline V gene (reference sequence), CDR1 corresponds to LNHNV and CDR2 to YYDKDF. Overall study results and their limits: Fewer insertions and more nucleotide deletions at VDJ recombination sites were observed in patients with type 1 diabetes, implying thymic rearrangement abnormalities. Shorter templates might have been favored by PCR, but patient and control samples were amplified and corrected together, so both groups would have been affected equally by any skew. A moderate but significant shortening of TCRB CDR3 length was observed in type 1 diabetes patients in all four CD4+ subsets. Naive, central memory and regulatory TCRB repertoires appeared more similar among patients than among healthy donors. Only small numbers of individuals were included in the HLA sub-analyses, which left unresolved whether HLA type had any influence on TCRB rearrangement. Because cDNA rather than genomic DNA was sequenced, highly expressing activated cells could have been over-represented, although no difference in activation and CD3 levels was found between groups.

Each donor gave one peripheral blood draw, roughly 0.11 L on average, collected into heparinised tubes. A BD FACSAria II and a panel including CD45RO, CCR7, CD25, CD127, CD95 and CD27 were used to sort naive, central memory, regulatory and stem cell-like memory CD4+ T cells. Purity was above 95% for every sorted population. PBMCs were isolated right away by Lymphoprep density gradient centrifugation and were stained directly, without culture. So that batch effects would be minimized, each experiment stained and sorted samples in pairs, pairing one healthy donor with one patient. What was sequenced was naive CD4+ T cells from blood. Read against the paper, the sample's cell subset or site label means: true naive CD4+ T cells. The chain employs TRBV15 and TRBJ2-1; TRBD2 agrees with 12 junctional bases. The sequence was obtained from a man aged 18 to 30 with type 1 diabetes. The DNA sequence reads TGTGCCACCAGCAGAGTCCGGACTAGCGGGACTAATGAGCAGTTCTTC. The resulting protein is CATSRVRTSGTNEQFF.